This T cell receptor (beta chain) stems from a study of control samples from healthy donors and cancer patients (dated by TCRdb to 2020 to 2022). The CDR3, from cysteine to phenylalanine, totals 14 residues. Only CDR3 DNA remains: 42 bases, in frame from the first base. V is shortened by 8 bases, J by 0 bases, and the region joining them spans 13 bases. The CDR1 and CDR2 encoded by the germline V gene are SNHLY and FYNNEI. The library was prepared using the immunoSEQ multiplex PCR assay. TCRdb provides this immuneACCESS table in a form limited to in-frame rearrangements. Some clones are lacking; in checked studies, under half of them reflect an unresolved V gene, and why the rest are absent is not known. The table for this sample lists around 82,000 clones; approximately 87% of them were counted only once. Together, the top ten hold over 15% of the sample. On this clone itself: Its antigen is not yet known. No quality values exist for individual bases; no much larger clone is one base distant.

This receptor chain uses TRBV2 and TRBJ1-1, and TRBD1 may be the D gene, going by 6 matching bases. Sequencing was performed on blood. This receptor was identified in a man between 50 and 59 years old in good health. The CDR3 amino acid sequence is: CASLRGGLNTEAFF. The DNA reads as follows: TGTGCCAGCCTCCGAGGGGGACTGAACACTGAAGCTTTCTTT. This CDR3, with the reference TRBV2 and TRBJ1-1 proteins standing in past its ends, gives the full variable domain EPEVTQTPSHQVTQMGQEVILRCVPISNHLYFYWYRQILGQKVEFLVSFYNNEISEKSEIFDDQFSVERPDGSNFTLKIRSTKLEDSAMYFCASLRGGLNTEAFFGQGTRLTVV.